This TCR beta chain was captured by sequencing in a study of T cells in Graves' hyperthyroidism and ophthalmopathy. Amplified regions were TCR beta CDR3 sequences from RNA transcripts. The TCR CDR3 was amplified in a first-round RT-PCR using the HTBI primer set. TCRdb independently ran MiXCR on the multiplex PCR reads; one entry per CDR3 protein. Among roughly 840,000 distinct CDR3 sequences listed, roughly 37% were seen once. Germline V gene data show CDR1 as SGHKS and CDR2 as YYEKEE (reference sequence). CDR3 length equals 15 residues. V dropped 3 bases and J dropped 0 bases, with 9 bases sitting between them. This clonotype was seen more than once but under ten times.

Sequencing input: blood. The receptor's source is a young man with Graves' hyperthyroidism. This chain joins TRBV5-5 and TRBJ2-2; D might be TRBD1 (5 bases). CDR3 sequence: CASSSQDANTGELFF. In nucleotides, the CDR3 is TGTGCCAGCAGCTCACAGGACGCGAACACCGGGGAGCTGTTTTTT.